This T cell receptor beta chain was captured by sequencing in a study of CD4 T cells in relation to SARS-CoV-2 and coronaviruses. Study context: PBMCs were cultured with antigen for around nine days before TCR beta sequencing. Negative control cultures got HIV-1 Nef peptides or no peptide. General study results and limits: The cross-reactivity analysis covered only spike protein, not other viral proteins.

The CDR3 totals 16 residues. Germline CDR1 is MNHNS and CDR2 is SASEGT. Between the trimmed V and J ends, which lost 3 bases and 7 bases, there was a span of 18 bases. On this clone itself: Its matching antigen is unknown.

Using immunoSEQ multiplex PCR, the repertoire was profiled, and TCRdb retains in-frame clones only, with some absent. The sample yields tens of thousands of clones, around two thirds seen once. Before the COVID-19 pandemic, during about 2011-2019, CD4+ T cells were taken from unexposed donors. CD4+ T cells were isolated from the cells after less than 13 days of culture. Half the medium was replaced with IL-2 medium on days 3 and 7. The TCR originated in a human donor in good health. The rearrangement uses TRBV6-1 and TRBJ2-2; D may be TRBD2 (6 bases). Material for sequencing was CD4+ T cells from PBMCs, cultured in vitro. For the CDR3, the DNA is TGTGCCAGCAGTGATTCGGGAGCACCCGGGGGCGGGGAGCTGTTTTTT. It specifies CASSDSGAPGGGELFF.